The 31 T cell receptor beta chains given below trace back to one sample, sequenced in a study of OX40 agonist ivuxolimab in advanced cancers. Data came from immunoSEQ multiplex PCR; TCRdb stores just in-frame clones and leaves some out. The table lists approximately 70,000 clones, approximately 78% of them singletons, with 0.4% to 0.5% in the top ten. The sample consisted of CD4+ or CD8+ T cells sorted from blood, taken in a trial of the OX40 agonist ivuxolimab. Every receptor here comes from an adult with an advanced solid tumor such as melanoma, head and neck, liver or kidney cancer.

The rearrangement joins TRBV11-3 to TRBJ2-1; 12 positions agree with TRBD2. Germline V gene sequence: CDR1 SGHNT, CDR2 YENEEA. Trimming took 5 bases from V and 4 from J; bases not matched to a gene: 3. This CDR3 is 15 amino acids long. This chain's CDR3 is CASSQTSGSYNEQFF. The CDR3 DNA follows: TGTGCCAGCAGCCAGACTAGCGGGAGTTACAATGAGCAGTTCTTC.

The chain is built from TRBV28 and TRBJ1-1; 8 bases match TRBD1. Germline assignment: CDR1 MDHEN and CDR2 SYDVKM. The CDR3 totals 15 residues. Unmatched junction bases numbered 15, after V lost 7 bases and J lost 8 bases. The CDR3 DNA follows: TGTGCCAGCATTCTACTCATGGGGGGACAGGTGGAAGCTTTCTTT. Encoded protein: CASILLMGGQVEAFF.

The CDR3 DNA reads as TGTGCCACCAGCGGGGTCCTCGGGGAGGCTTTCTTT. It specifies CATSGVLGEAFF. The J gene is TRBJ1-1, the V gene TRBV15; D uncertain. The CDR3 loop spans 12 amino acids. V lost 5 bases, J lost 11 bases, and 15 bases lay in between. Germline CDR1 is LNHNV and CDR2 is YYDKDF (reference sequence).

The chain links TRBV5-1 to TRBJ1-2; TRBD1 agrees at 7 bases. Trimming at V came to 0 bases and at J to 4 bases, leaving 6 bases not matched to a gene. This CDR3 region has 15 residues. The germline V gene encodes CDR1 SGHRS and CDR2 YFSETQ. The CDR3 loop reads CASSLVVGDSYGYTF. CDR3 sequence (DNA): TGCGCCAGCAGCTTGGTTGTGGGGGACAGCTATGGCTACACCTTC.

This chain joins TRBV6-5 and TRBJ1-2; no clear D gene. Germline lookup yields CDR1 MNHEY and CDR2 SVGAGI. CDR3 size: 13 residues. Trimming took off 0 bases at V and 8 bases at J, with 10 bases between the two ends. In nucleotides, the CDR3 is TGTGCCAGCAGTTACTCAGGATGGGAGGGCTACACCTTC. Translation gives CASSYSGWEGYTF.

V is TRBV11-2 and J is TRBJ1-4, with D perhaps TRBD1 (6 bases). In germline, CDR1 is SGHAT, CDR2 FQNNGV. The CDR3 consists of 13 residues. The V end was cut by 5 bases, the J end by 7 bases, with 11 bases between. This CDR3 is CASSPQGSEKLFF. The CDR3, as DNA: TGTGCCAGCAGCCCACAGGGTAGTGAAAAACTGTTTTTT.

This chain connects TRBV5-6 to TRBJ1-4; D perhaps matches TRBD1 (5 bases). The V gene lost 4 bases and the J gene lost 6 bases, with 13 bases spanning the gap. This CDR3 is 14 amino acids long. Germline V gives CDR1 SGHDT, CDR2 YYEEEE. The DNA of the CDR3 is TGTGCCAGCAGCCTGGGTCCGGGGGATGAAAAACTGTTTTTT. Translated: CASSLGPGDEKLFF.

In DNA form, the CDR3 reads TGTGCCAGCAGCCCACGGACAGGGGTTACTTATGGCTACACCTTC. Translating it yields CASSPRTGVTYGYTF. The chain joins TRBV7-2 to TRBJ1-2; 9 positions match TRBD1. The CDR3 runs to 15 residues. CDR1 is SGHTA, CDR2 FQGNSA, per germline. V lost 5 bases to trimming and J lost 5 bases; unmatched junction nucleotides: 9.

This chain connects TRBV7-9 to TRBJ1-2, with 10 bases identical to TRBD1. The CDR3 loop spans 14 amino acids. The germline V gene has CDR1 SEHNR and CDR2 FQNEAQ (reference sequence). V trimming: 5 bases; J trimming: 8 bases; junction bases outside the gene matches: 8. CDR3 sequence (DNA): TGTGCCAGCAGCGCGGGACAGGGGCCCTACGGCTACACCTTC. It translates to CASSAGQGPYGYTF.

This chain connects TRBV28 to TRBJ1-1; 7 nucleotides align to TRBD1. CDR1 and CDR2 (germline): MDHEN, SYDVKM. The trim removed 5 bases at V and 2 bases at J, leaving 8 bases unmatched. The CDR3 sequence is 15 residues long. CDR3 residues: CASSPGTASNTEAFF. Written as DNA, the CDR3 is TGTGCCAGCAGTCCAGGGACAGCTTCAAACACTGAAGCTTTCTTT.

V gene TRBV10-3 combines with J gene TRBJ2-1, with D maybe TRBD1 (5 bases). The CDR3 length is 13 residues. Germline CDR1 and CDR2: ENHRY and SYGVKD. Trimming left V 6 bases short and J 8 bases short, with 14 bases between. As DNA, the CDR3 is TGTGCCATCAGATCGTTTCAGGGATATGAGCAGTTCTTC. Translation gives CAIRSFQGYEQFF.

The chain links TRBV11-3 to TRBJ2-5; D possibly uses TRBD1 or TRBD2 (5 bases each). The germline CDR1 and CDR2 sequences are SGHNT and YENEEA. The CDR3 has 13 residues. V was shortened by 4 bases and J by 7 bases, with 13 bases between the two germline ends. The CDR3 region is CASSYGRGRTQYF. The CDR3 nucleotides are TGTGCCAGCAGCTACGGACGGGGCCGGACCCAGTACTTC.

J is TRBJ1-2 and V is TRBV5-1; D is possibly TRBD1 (5 bases). V lost 7 bases and J lost 3, with 16 bases in between. CDR1 is SGHRS and CDR2 is YFSETQ in the germline V gene. The CDR3 covers 14 residues. CDR3 sequence (DNA): TGCGCCAGCCGCCCCGTGGGGGTAGACTATGGCTACACCTTC. This gives the protein CASRPVGVDYGYTF.

V and J are TRBV7-3 and TRBJ1-6; tentative D call: TRBD1 (6 bases). Trimming removed 7 bases from V and 2 bases from J, with 9 bases in between. The length of the CDR3 is 14 residues. Germline CDR1 and CDR2: SGHTA and FQGTGA. The CDR3 DNA follows: TGTGCCAGCAAAGGGGGGGCCTATAATTCACCCCTCCACTTT. This encodes CASKGGAYNSPLHF.

DNA for the CDR3: TGTGCCAGCAGCGCCCGACAATCGAACACCGGGGAGCTGTTTTTT. Encoded protein: CASSARQSNTGELFF. The chain couples TRBV11-3 to TRBJ2-2; unclear D gene. Germline V gives CDR1 SGHNT, CDR2 YENEEA. The V end was cut by 5 bases, the J end by 0 bases, with 10 bases between. This CDR3 has 15 amino acids.

The V call is TRBV27, the J call TRBJ1-2; D ambiguous. This CDR3 is built from 13 residues. From germline, CDR1 is MNHEY and CDR2 SMNVEV (reference sequence). Deletions cut 5 bases from V and 1 base from J, with 8 bases between. The CDR3, as DNA: TGTGCCAGCAGTCCGGGAAGTAACTATGGCTACACCTTC. It codes for CASSPGSNYGYTF.

The chain recombines TRBV30 with TRBJ1-5; 7 nucleotides line up with TRBD1. The V and J ends lost 3 bases and 3 bases, in that order; junction bases with no gene match: 5. Germline CDR1 is GTSNPN and CDR2 is SVGIG (reference sequence). The CDR3 is 14 amino acids. The CDR3 sequence: CAWRQGGINQPQHF. The CDR3 nucleotides read TGTGCCTGGAGGCAGGGGGGGATCAATCAGCCCCAGCATTTT. Based on the CDR3 plus reference TRBV30 and TRBJ1-5, the full variable domain is SQTIHQWPATLVQPVGSPLSLECTVEGTSNPNLYWYRQAAGRGLQLLFYSVGIGQISSEVPQNLSASRPQDRQFILSSKKLLLSDSGFYLCAWRQGGINQPQHFGDGTRLSIL.

This clone was observed a single time. The V and J genes are TRBV9 and TRBJ1-2; tentatively, D is TRBD1 (6 bases). CDR1 and CDR2 from the germline V gene are SGDLS and YYNGEE. The CDR3 contains 16 residues. V was trimmed by 6 bases and J by 3 bases, leaving 21 bases between them. The CDR3 DNA sequence: TGTGCCAGCAAAGGTGCTCTGGGGGCTGGCTACTATGGCTACACCTTC. Translating gives CASKGALGAGYYGYTF.

The chain has TRBV5-1 and TRBJ2-5; TRBD2 aligns across 14 bases. The CDR3 spans 16 residues. The V segment lost 2 bases and the J segment 4 bases; nucleotides outside the gene matches: 4. CDR1 is SGHRS, CDR2 YFSETQ, per germline. CDR3 protein: CASSFGGLAGVETQYF. The DNA for the CDR3 is TGCGCCAGCAGCTTCGGGGGACTAGCGGGAGTAGAGACCCAGTACTTC.

V is TRBV19 and J is TRBJ1-1; possibly TRBD1 for D (5 bases). Trimming left V 6 bases short and J 0 bases short, with 11 bases between. Germline CDR1 is LNHDA and CDR2 is SQIVND (reference sequence). There are 14 residues in the CDR3. The CDR3 DNA follows: TGTGCCAGTAGCCCAAGACAGCTGAACACTGAAGCTTTCTTT. Its translation: CASSPRQLNTEAFF. The full variable domain, rest sourced from reference TRBV19 and TRBJ1-1, is DGGITQSPKYLFRKEGQNVTLSCEQNLNHDAMYWYRQDPGQGLRLIYYSQIVNDFQKGDIAEGYSVSREKKESFPLTVTSAQKNPTAFYLCASSPRQLNTEAFFGQGTRLTVV.

The chain joins TRBV19 to TRBJ1-5; D is perhaps TRBD1 (5 bases). CDR1 is LNHDA, CDR2 SQIVND, per germline (reference sequence). The V and J ends lost 7 bases and 0 bases respectively, with 16 bases between them. The length of the CDR3 is 16 residues. The CDR3 is CASTLQGGISNQPQHF. CDR3 coding DNA: TGTGCCAGTACCCTCCAGGGAGGGATTAGCAATCAGCCCCAGCATTTT.

This clone was counted a few times. The rearrangement joins TRBV6-6 to TRBJ2-1, with D tentatively TRBD2 (7 bases). The germline V and J ends were trimmed by 6 bases and 1 base, with 16 bases remaining between them. This CDR3 contains 16 residues. Per the germline V gene, CDR1 is MNHNY and CDR2 is SVGAGI (reference sequence). DNA for the CDR3: TGTGCCAGCAGCCTCAAGGGGGGGGGTTCCTACAATGAGCAGTTCTTC. The encoded protein is CASSLKGGGSYNEQFF.

This clone came up a few times. The CDR3 loop reads CASSEIGDGTDTQYF. DNA of the CDR3: TGTGCCAGCAGTGAAATCGGGGATGGCACAGATACGCAGTATTTT. V is TRBV6-1 and J is TRBJ2-3; tentatively, D is TRBD2 (5 bases). The V end was cut by 2 bases, the J end by 1 base, with 10 bases between. CDR1 and CDR2 (germline): MNHNS, SASEGT. The CDR3 length is 15 residues.

This chain connects TRBV28 to TRBJ1-5; no definite D call. V lost 1 base and J lost 7, with 5 bases in between. Germline CDR1 is MDHEN and CDR2 is SYDVKM. This CDR3 is built from 12 residues. The CDR3 loop is CASSLFRQPQHF. CDR3 bases: TGTGCCAGCAGTTTATTCCGCCAGCCCCAGCATTTT.

The chain recombines TRBV5-1 with TRBJ2-5; D ambiguous. The V end was cut by 2 bases, the J end by 5 bases, with 16 bases between. CDR3 length equals 15 residues. Germline V lookup: CDR1 SGHRS, CDR2 YFSETQ. DNA for the CDR3: TGCGCCAGCAGCTTAACTGGACCGAGGCGGGAGACCCAGTACTTC. Amino acids: CASSLTGPRRETQYF.

In its sample, this clone was seen a few times. The rearrangement joins TRBV30 to TRBJ1-4; weak D call: TRBD1 (5 bases). CDR1 and CDR2 (germline): GTSNPN, SVGIG (reference sequence). Trimming took 3 bases from V and 3 from J, leaving 5 bases between them. The CDR3 runs 12 residues. The CDR3 DNA is TGTGCCTGGAGGACAGCTAATGAAAAACTGTTTTTT. Its translation: CAWRTANEKLFF.

V and J are TRBV28 and TRBJ1-2; perhaps TRBD1 as D (6 bases). Germline values: CDR1 MDHEN, CDR2 SYDVKM. V lost 7 bases to trimming and J lost 8 bases, with 20 bases between them. The CDR3 totals 14 residues. The DNA of the CDR3 is TGTGCCAGCAATCCCCTACAGGGCCCAGGGGGCTACACCTTC. Protein product: CASNPLQGPGGYTF.

The chain employs TRBV7-2 and TRBJ1-5; D remains ambiguous. V gave up 0 bases and J gave up 0 bases, with 6 bases separating them. The CDR3 runs to 15 residues. Germline-derived CDR1 and CDR2 are SGHTA and FQGNSA. The CDR3 region has the DNA TGTGCCAGCAGCTTAGCGGTCGGTAGCAATCAGCCCCAGCATTTT. Encoded protein: CASSLAVGSNQPQHF.

The rearrangement links TRBV10-3 to TRBJ1-5; 7 bases align to TRBD1. V lost 2 bases to trimming and J lost 0 bases; unmatched junction nucleotides: 7. Germline CDR1 reads ENHRY; CDR2 reads SYGVKD. This CDR3 is 17 amino acids long. The CDR3 loop is CAISEQKQGSSNQPQHF. The CDR3 nucleotides are TGTGCCATCAGTGAGCAGAAACAGGGGTCTAGCAATCAGCCCCAGCATTTT.

V usage is TRBV6-1 and J usage is TRBJ2-2; 10 nucleotides align to TRBD1. CDR1 is MNHNS, CDR2 SASEGT, per germline. V lost 8 bases to trimming and J lost 1 base; unmatched junction nucleotides: 1. This CDR3 contains 14 residues. The CDR3 here is CASGDRGNTGELFF. Written as DNA, the CDR3 is TGTGCCAGCGGGGACAGGGGGAACACCGGGGAGCTGTTTTTT.

The V gene is TRBV5-5, the J gene TRBJ2-1; D is ambiguous. The CDR3 loop spans 14 amino acids. Germline values: CDR1 SGHKS, CDR2 YYEKEE (reference sequence). V gave up 2 bases and J gave up 7 bases, with 13 bases separating them. CDR3 sequence (DNA): TGTGCCAGCAGCTTCCAGGTACTTTCGAATGAGCAGTTCTTC. Its translation is CASSFQVLSNEQFF.